These 24 T cell receptor beta chains originate from one sample sequenced in a study of radiotherapy plus CTLA-4 blockade in lung cancer. Only in-frame clones appear in the TCRdb table, and some are missing; sequencing was by immunoSEQ multiplex PCR. The sample shows approximately 100,000 clones, about 85% of them seen only once. Sequenced here: peripheral blood, sampled from a patient treated with radiotherapy plus ipilimumab. The receptors come from a human donor with non-small cell lung cancer that progressed on radiotherapy plus ipilimumab. Some clones in this sample may be carry-over from other donors' samples.

This clone was detected once. J is TRBJ2-3 and V is TRBV11-3; no definite D call. Germline V CDR1 and CDR2: SGHNT, YENEEA. Trimming cost V 5 bases and J 1 base, with 13 bases left between them. This CDR3 has 15 residues. The CDR3 sequence is CASSAAGHGTDTQYF. DNA for the CDR3: TGTGCCAGCAGCGCGGCCGGGCACGGCACAGATACGCAGTATTTT.

The chain employs TRBV4-3 and TRBJ2-2, with 8 nucleotides matching TRBD1. The CDR3 consists of 17 residues. J lost 1 base, V lost 2 bases, and 6 bases had no gene match. Germline CDR1 is LGHNA and CDR2 is YSLEER. CDR3 nucleotides: TGCGCCAGCAGCCAATTCCTGGGGACAGGGAACACCGGGGAGCTGTTTTTT. Translation gives CASSQFLGTGNTGELFF.

This rearrangement joins TRBV6-5 to TRBJ1-2; TRBD1 matches 10 bases. V gave up 5 bases and J gave up 8 bases; unmatched junction bases: 5. CDR3 length: 13 amino acids. Germline CDR1 is MNHEY and CDR2 is SVGAGI. CDR3 protein: CASSTGTGEGYTF. The CDR3 nucleotides are TGTGCCAGCAGTACCGGGACAGGGGAGGGCTACACCTTC.

This chain joins TRBV27 and TRBJ2-1; the D is unclear. V shed 2 bases and J shed 2 bases, with 10 bases lying between them. Looked up from germline, CDR1 is MNHEY and CDR2 is SMNVEV (reference sequence). The CDR3 spans 15 residues. CDR3 sequence (DNA): TGTGCCAGCAGTTTAGAACCACGTCCCTACAATGAGCAGTTCTTC. Translated: CASSLEPRPYNEQFF.

The chain joins TRBV6-6 to TRBJ1-4, with D maybe TRBD1 (5 bases). This CDR3 is 13 amino acids long. Germline CDR1 and CDR2: MNHNY and SVGAGI (reference sequence). V lost 2 bases and J lost 7, with 8 bases in between. This chain's CDR3 is CASSYVGGEKLFF. The CDR3 bases are TGTGCCAGCAGTTACGTCGGGGGTGAAAAACTGTTTTTT.

The chain carries TRBV27 and TRBJ2-3; D call uncertain. The CDR3 loop spans 13 amino acids. V was trimmed by 2 bases and J by 3 bases, leaving 6 bases between them. Germline CDR1 is MNHEY and CDR2 is SMNVEV (reference sequence). CDR3 amino acids: CASSLVYTDTQYF. The CDR3 DNA is TGTGCCAGCAGTTTAGTTTATACAGATACGCAGTATTTT.

The V and J genes are TRBV11-2 and TRBJ1-1, with D unresolved. The V end was cut by 1 base, the J end by 3 bases, with 3 bases between. Germline values: CDR1 SGHAT, CDR2 FQNNGV. The CDR3 spans 12 residues. The CDR3 region is CASSLVYTEAFF. CDR3 sequence (DNA): TGTGCCAGCAGCTTAGTATACACTGAAGCTTTCTTT.

The chain employs TRBV5-4 and TRBJ2-1, with a weak D call TRBD1 (6 bases). The germline V and J ends were trimmed by 4 bases and 6 bases, with 17 bases remaining between them. The CDR3 length is 15 residues. The V gene's germline CDR1 is SGHNT and CDR2 YYREEE (reference sequence). CDR3 in DNA: TGTGCCAGCAGCCGATATCAGGGGAGCTTCAATGAGCAGTTCTTC. Protein sequence: CASSRYQGSFNEQFF.

V and J are TRBV2 and TRBJ2-2; 11 nucleotides line up with TRBD1. J was trimmed by 4 bases and V by 4 bases; bases with no gene match: 2. This CDR3 contains 15 residues. Germline CDR1 SNHLY, CDR2 FYNNEI. This CDR3 reads CASSVGTGGTGELFF. Here the CDR3 DNA reads TGTGCCAGCAGTGTCGGGACAGGGGGCACCGGGGAGCTGTTTTTT.

The rearrangement joins TRBV28 to TRBJ1-3; D might be TRBD1 (5 bases). Trimming left V 4 bases short and J 0 bases short, with 13 bases between. Germline V gene sequence: CDR1 MDHEN, CDR2 SYDVKM. This CDR3 region has 16 residues. The CDR3 nucleotides are TGTGCCAGCAGTTCCCTCGGGACGGTCTCTGGAAACACCATATATTTT. This codes for CASSSLGTVSGNTIYF.

The V call is TRBV28, the J call TRBJ1-3; D is possibly TRBD1 (5 bases). The CDR3 spans 16 residues. Trimming cost V 3 bases and J 3 bases, with 15 bases left between them. Per the germline V gene, CDR1 is MDHEN and CDR2 is SYDVKM. CDR3 protein: CASSFGQGLVGNTIYF. In DNA form, the CDR3 reads TGTGCCAGCAGTTTCGGGCAGGGTCTCGTTGGAAACACCATATATTTT.

The chain carries TRBV5-5 and TRBJ2-1; tentative D call: TRBD2 (5 bases). Germline CDR1 SGHKS, CDR2 YYEKEE (reference sequence). The CDR3 runs to 12 residues. The V and J ends lost 4 bases and 8 bases respectively, with 10 bases between them. The CDR3 is CASSQRTDEQFF. As DNA, the CDR3 is TGTGCCAGCAGCCAAAGGACTGATGAGCAGTTCTTC.

The CDR3 loop reads CASSLVGAGNTIYF. CDR3 sequence (DNA): TGTGCCAGCAGCTTGGTAGGGGCTGGAAACACCATATATTTT. The chain recombines TRBV5-6 with TRBJ1-3; D may be TRBD1 (5 bases). The CDR3 loop spans 14 amino acids. Germline V gene data show CDR1 as SGHDT and CDR2 as YYEEEE. Between the trimmed V and J ends, which lost 0 bases and 2 bases, there was a span of 6 bases.

In regard to this clone: Relative to the germline gene, one junction end is altered; a read error may explain this. This chain uses TRBV4-1 with TRBJ2-7; 9 nucleotides line up with TRBD1. CDR1 and CDR2 from the germline V gene are MGHRA and YSYEKL. CDR3 size: 14 residues. The CDR3 spells CASNRDRETYEQCF. CDR3 nucleotide sequence: TGCGCCAGCAACCGGGACAGGGAGACCTACGAGCAGTGCTTC.

Concerning this clone itself: One end of the junction fails to match germline, which may point to a read error. This chain uses TRBV6-5 with TRBJ2-7, with D maybe TRBD2 (5 bases). CDR1 MNHEY and CDR2 SVGAGI come from the germline V gene. The CDR3 totals 15 residues. The CDR3 loop reads CAGSYSRALGYEQYF. The CDR3 nucleotides are TGTGCCGGCAGTTACTCGAGGGCACTGGGCTACGAGCAGTACTTC.

The rearrangement links TRBV5-1 to TRBJ1-1; the D gene is possibly TRBD1 (6 bases). Trimming removed 0 bases at V and 4 bases at J, with 19 bases between. The CDR3 runs to 17 residues. Germline CDR1 is SGHRS and CDR2 is YFSETQ. The CDR3: CASSLDPLQGWVTEAFF. In nucleotides, the CDR3 is TGCGCCAGCAGCTTGGATCCCCTGCAGGGGTGGGTCACTGAAGCTTTCTTT.

The sample holds a few counts of this clone. J is TRBJ1-1 and V is TRBV5-1; 7 bases fit TRBD1. V dropped 3 bases and J dropped 1; count of bases not matched to a gene: 3. The germline V gene encodes CDR1 SGHRS and CDR2 YFSETQ. There are 14 residues in the CDR3. The chain's CDR3 is CASSSWTGNTEAFF. DNA of the CDR3: TGCGCCAGCAGCTCTTGGACAGGGAACACTGAAGCTTTCTTT.

This chain joins TRBV18 and TRBJ2-3; no reliable D call. The germline CDR1 and CDR2 sequences are KGHSH and LQKENI. The CDR3 consists of 15 residues. V gave up 6 bases and J gave up 6 bases, with 19 bases separating them. The CDR3 DNA reads TGTGCCAGCTCTTCTAATGGGCCTACAACCGATACGCAGTATTTT. Protein product: CASSSNGPTTDTQYF.

As regards this clone: One end of the junction fails to match germline, which may point to a read error. This chain uses TRBV7-7 with TRBJ2-5, with D hard to call. The CDR3 runs to 14 residues. Looked up from germline, CDR1 is SSHAT and CDR2 is FNYEAQ (reference sequence). The CDR3 nucleotides are TGTGCTAGCAGCTTATCAGGCGAGGAAGAGACCCAGTACTTC. Translated: CASSLSGEEETQYF.

This clone was picked up one time. This chain joins TRBV6-5 and TRBJ2-5; 9 nucleotides agree with TRBD1. The germline gives CDR1 MNHEY, CDR2 SVGAGI. V was clipped by 8 bases and J by 5 bases; unmatched bases: 6. The CDR3 contains 13 residues. The chain's CDR3 is CASGQGFSETQYF. The CDR3 DNA is TGTGCCAGCGGACAGGGGTTCTCGGAGACCCAGTACTTC.

As for this clone: The same CDR3 can be traced to other DNA sequences in this sample. The chain couples TRBV5-1 to TRBJ1-5; no reliable D call. V dropped 3 bases and J dropped 7 bases, with 14 bases sitting between them. This CDR3 contains 14 residues. Germline loops: CDR1 SGHRS, CDR2 YFSETQ. The CDR3 protein is CASSSGQPNQPQHF. DNA for the CDR3: TGCGCCAGCAGCTCAGGTCAACCAAACCAGCCCCAGCATTTT. Full variable domain (outside the CDR3, taken from reference TRBV5-1 and TRBJ1-5): KAGVTQTPRYLIKTRGQQVTLSCSPISGHRSVSWYQQTPGQGLQFLFEYFSETQRNKGNFPGRFSGRQFSNSRSEMNVSTLELGDSALYLCASSSGQPNQPQHFGDGTRLSIL.

V and J are TRBV7-3 and TRBJ2-7; 8 bases agree with TRBD1. The CDR3 is made up of 13 amino acids. Germline-derived CDR1 and CDR2 are SGHTA and FQGTGA. Germline trimming cut 4 bases from V and 3 bases from J; bases unmatched to any gene: 2. CDR3 sequence (DNA): TGTGCCAGCAGCTCCGGGACAGGCTACGAGCAGTACTTC. It translates to CASSSGTGYEQYF.

The J gene is TRBJ1-5, the V gene TRBV7-2; 7 nucleotides match TRBD1. Germline CDR1 is SGHTA and CDR2 is FQGNSA. This CDR3 spans 15 amino acids. The V and J ends lost 1 base and 5 bases, in that order; junction bases with no gene match: 5. This CDR3 reads CASSLEGQMYQPQHF. The CDR3 nucleotides are TGTGCCAGCAGCTTAGAGGGACAGATGTATCAGCCCCAGCATTTT.

This clone was seen only a few times. V gene TRBV28 combines with J gene TRBJ1-2; tentative D call: TRBD1 (5 bases). Germline V CDR1 and CDR2: MDHEN, SYDVKM. This CDR3 region has 14 residues. With 2 bases removed from V and 3 bases from J, the gap between germline ends came to 10 bases. The CDR3 spells CASSLGQGDYGYTF. In nucleotides, the CDR3 is TGTGCCAGCAGTTTAGGGCAGGGCGACTATGGCTACACCTTC.